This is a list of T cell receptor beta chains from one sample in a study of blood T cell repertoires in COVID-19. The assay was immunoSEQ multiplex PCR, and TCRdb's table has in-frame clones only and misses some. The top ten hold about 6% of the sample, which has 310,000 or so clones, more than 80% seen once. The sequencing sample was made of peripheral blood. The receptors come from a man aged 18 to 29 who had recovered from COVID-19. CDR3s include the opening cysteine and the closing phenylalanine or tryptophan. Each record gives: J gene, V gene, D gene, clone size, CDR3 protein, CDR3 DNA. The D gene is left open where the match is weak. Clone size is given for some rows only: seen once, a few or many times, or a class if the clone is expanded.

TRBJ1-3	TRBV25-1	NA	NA	CASSEAGAGNTIYF	TGTGCCAGCAGTGAAGCGGGGGCTGGAAACACCATATATTTT
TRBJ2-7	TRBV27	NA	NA	CASSLSRNYEQYF	TGTGCCAGCAGTTTATCCAGAAACTACGAGCAGTACTTC
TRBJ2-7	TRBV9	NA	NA	CASSGGWSSYEQYF	TGTGCCAGCAGCGGCGGGTGGAGCTCCTACGAGCAGTACTTC
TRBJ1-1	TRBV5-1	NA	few	CASSLSPSTEGAYTEAFF	TGCGCCAGCAGCTTGTCGCCATCCACGGAGGGCGCGTACACTGAAGCTTTCTTT
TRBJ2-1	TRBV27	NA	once	CASSLQGPYNEQFF	TGTGCCAGCAGTTTACAGGGCCCCTACAATGAGCAGTTCTTC
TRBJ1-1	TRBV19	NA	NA	CATRTGNTEAFF	TGTGCCACACGAACAGGGAACACTGAAGCTTTCTTT
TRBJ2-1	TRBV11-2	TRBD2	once	CASSPRLAGDGQFF	TGTGCCAGCAGCCCGAGACTAGCGGGGGATGGGCAGTTCTTC
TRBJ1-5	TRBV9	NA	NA	CASNPGGGMEPQHF	TGTGCCAGCAATCCGGGGGGGGGCATGGAGCCCCAGCATTTT
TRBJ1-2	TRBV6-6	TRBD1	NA	CASSYRTGDYYGYTF	TGTGCCAGCAGTTACCGGACAGGGGATTACTATGGCTACACCTTC
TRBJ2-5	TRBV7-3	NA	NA	CASSLGRGETQYF	TGTGCCAGCAGCTTAGGCAGGGGAGAGACCCAGTACTTC
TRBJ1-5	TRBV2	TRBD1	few	CASTVGQDKPQHF	TGTGCCAGCACCGTGGGACAGGATAAGCCCCAGCATTTT
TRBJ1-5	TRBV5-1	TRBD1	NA	CASSRTGNEPQHF	TGCGCCAGCAGCAGGACAGGTAATGAGCCCCAGCATTTT
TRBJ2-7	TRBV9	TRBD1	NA	CASSVGGTGTYEQYF	TGTGCCAGCAGCGTAGGCGGGACAGGGACCTACGAGCAGTACTTC
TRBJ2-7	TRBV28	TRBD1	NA	CASSPDRGLGEQYF	TGTGCCAGCAGCCCCGACAGGGGTCTCGGCGAGCAGTACTTC
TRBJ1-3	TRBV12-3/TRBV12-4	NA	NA	CASSSVRGNTIYF	TGTGCCAGCAGTTCTGTCAGAGGGAACACCATATATTTT
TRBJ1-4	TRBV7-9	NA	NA	CASSERGATNEELFF	TGTGCCAGCAGCGAACGTGGAGCAACTAATGAAGAACTGTTTTTT
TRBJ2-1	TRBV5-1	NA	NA	CASTSGVFLFF	TGCGCCAGCACTTCCGGGGTGTTTCTGTTCTTC
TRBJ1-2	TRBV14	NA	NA	CASSQEAGVRGGYTF	TGTGCCAGCAGCCAAGAAGCAGGGGTGAGAGGTGGCTACACCTTC
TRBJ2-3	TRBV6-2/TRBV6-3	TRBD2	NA	CASSRASGGGTDTQYF	TGTGCCAGCAGCCGAGCTAGCGGGGGGGGCACAGATACGCAGTATTTT
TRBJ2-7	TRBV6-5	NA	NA	CASSSSSYEQYF	TGTGCCAGCAGTTCGAGCTCCTACGAGCAGTACTTC
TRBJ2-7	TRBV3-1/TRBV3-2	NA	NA	CASSQRLKAYEQYF	TGTGCCAGCAGCCAGAGACTCAAGGCCTACGAGCAGTACTTC
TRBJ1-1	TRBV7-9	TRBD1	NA	CASSPGQAGTEAFF	TGTGCCAGCAGCCCGGGACAGGCGGGAACTGAAGCTTTCTTT
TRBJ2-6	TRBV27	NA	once	CASSFRGSKANVLTF	TGTGCCAGCAGTTTCAGAGGCTCAAAGGCCAACGTCCTGACTTTC
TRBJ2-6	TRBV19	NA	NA	CASSKGEGTSGANVLTF	TGTGCCAGTAGTAAGGGGGAAGGCACCTCTGGGGCCAACGTCCTGACTTTC
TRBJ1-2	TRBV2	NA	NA	CASSDLKARGTNYGYTF	TGTGCCAGCAGTGATTTGAAGGCAAGGGGGACTAACTATGGCTACACCTTC
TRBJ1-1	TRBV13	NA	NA	CASSPSGDTEAFF	TGTGCCAGCAGCCCTTCAGGGGACACTGAAGCTTTCTTT
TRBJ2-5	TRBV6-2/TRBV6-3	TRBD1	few	CASSSGTGRETQYF	TGTGCCAGCAGTTCCGGGACAGGGAGAGAGACCCAGTACTTC
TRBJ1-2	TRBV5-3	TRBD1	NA	CARSFRQGSKSYGYTF	TGTGCCAGAAGCTTCCGACAGGGCAGTAAGTCTTATGGCTACACCTTC
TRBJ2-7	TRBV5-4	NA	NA	CASSSGLVAAYEQYF	TGTGCCAGCAGCTCGGGACTGGTGGCAGCCTACGAGCAGTACTTC
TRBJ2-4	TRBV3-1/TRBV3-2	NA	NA	CASSQEGADIQYF	TGTGCCAGCAGCCAAGAGGGGGCGGACATTCAGTACTTC
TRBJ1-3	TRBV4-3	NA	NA	CASSQDSAHSGNTIYF	TGCGCCAGCAGCCAAGATTCCGCACACTCTGGAAACACCATATATTTT
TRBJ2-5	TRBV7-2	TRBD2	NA	CASSPQGGRGETQYF	TGTGCCAGCAGCCCTCAGGGAGGGCGAGGTGAGACCCAGTACTTC
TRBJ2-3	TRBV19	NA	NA	CASSRSVGGGTDTQYF	TGTGCCAGTAGTAGATCAGTCGGCGGAGGCACAGATACGCAGTATTTT
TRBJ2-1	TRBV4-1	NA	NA	CASSQDTGLGSYNEQFF	TGCGCCAGCAGCCAAGATACGGGACTGGGCTCCTACAATGAGCAGTTCTTC
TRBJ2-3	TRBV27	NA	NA	CASSLSRPSLEKTDTQYF	TGTGCCAGCAGTTTATCGAGGCCTAGCTTAGAGAAAACAGATACGCAGTATTTT
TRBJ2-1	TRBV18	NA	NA	CASSPGTGAYNEQFF	TGTGCCAGCTCACCCGGGACGGGGGCCTACAATGAGCAGTTCTTC
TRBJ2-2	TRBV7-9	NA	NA	CASGEGTNTGELFF	TGTGCCAGCGGGGAGGGGACAAACACCGGGGAGCTGTTTTTT